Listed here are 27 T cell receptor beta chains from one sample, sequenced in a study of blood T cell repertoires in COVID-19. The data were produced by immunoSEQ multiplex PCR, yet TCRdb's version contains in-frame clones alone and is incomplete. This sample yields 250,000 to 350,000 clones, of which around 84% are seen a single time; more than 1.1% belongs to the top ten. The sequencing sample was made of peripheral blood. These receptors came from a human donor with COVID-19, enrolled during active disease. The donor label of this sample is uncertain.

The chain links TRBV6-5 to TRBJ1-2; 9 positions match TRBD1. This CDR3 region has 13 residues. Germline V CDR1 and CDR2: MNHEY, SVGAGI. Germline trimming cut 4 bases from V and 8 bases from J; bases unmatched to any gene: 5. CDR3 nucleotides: TGTGCCAGCAGTTTAGGACAGGGGCGAGGCTACACCTTC. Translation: CASSLGQGRGYTF.

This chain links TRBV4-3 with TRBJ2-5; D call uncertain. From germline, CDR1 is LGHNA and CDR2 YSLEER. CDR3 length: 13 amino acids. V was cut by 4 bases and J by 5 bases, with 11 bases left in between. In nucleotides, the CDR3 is TGCGCCAGCAGCCGCATACTCCGGGAGACCCAGTACTTC. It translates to CASSRILRETQYF.

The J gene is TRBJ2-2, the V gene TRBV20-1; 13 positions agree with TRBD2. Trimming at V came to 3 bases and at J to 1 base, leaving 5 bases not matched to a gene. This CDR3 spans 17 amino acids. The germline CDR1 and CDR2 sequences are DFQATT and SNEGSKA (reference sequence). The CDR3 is CSASGLAGERNTGELFF. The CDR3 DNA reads TGCAGTGCTAGTGGACTAGCGGGAGAGAGGAACACCGGGGAGCTGTTTTTT.

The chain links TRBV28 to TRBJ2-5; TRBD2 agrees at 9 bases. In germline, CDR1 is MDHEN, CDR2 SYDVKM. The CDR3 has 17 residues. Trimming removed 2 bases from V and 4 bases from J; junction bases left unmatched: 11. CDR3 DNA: TGTGCCAGCAGTTTAGGTTCCGTTAGCGGGAGCGTAGAGACCCAGTACTTC. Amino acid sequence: CASSLGSVSGSVETQYF.

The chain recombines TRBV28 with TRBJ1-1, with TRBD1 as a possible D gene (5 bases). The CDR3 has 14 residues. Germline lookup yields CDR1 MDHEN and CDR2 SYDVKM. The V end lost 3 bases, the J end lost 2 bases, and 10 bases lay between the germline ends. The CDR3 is CASSLGLPNTEAFF. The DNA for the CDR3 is TGTGCCAGCAGTTTGGGACTCCCCAACACTGAAGCTTTCTTT.

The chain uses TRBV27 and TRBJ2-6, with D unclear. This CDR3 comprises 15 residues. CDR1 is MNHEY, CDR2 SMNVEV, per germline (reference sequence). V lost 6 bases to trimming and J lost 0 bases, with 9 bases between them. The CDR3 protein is CASRPQVSGANVLTF. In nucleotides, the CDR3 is TGTGCCAGCAGGCCTCAGGTCTCTGGGGCCAACGTCCTGACTTTC.

The CDR3 DNA sequence: TGTGCCAGCTCTGTAGCGGGGGGCTGGGGCACAGATACGCAGTATTTT. As protein: CASSVAGGWGTDTQYF. The gene calls are TRBV28 and TRBJ2-3, with 10 bases identical to TRBD2. The CDR3 loop spans 16 amino acids. Unmatched junction bases numbered 9, after V lost 8 bases and J lost 1 base. In germline, CDR1 is MDHEN, CDR2 SYDVKM. Full variable domain (rest looked up from reference TRBV28 and TRBJ2-3): DVKVTQSSRYLVKRTGEKVFLECVQDMDHENMFWYRQDPGLGLRLIYFSYDVKMKEKGDIPEGYSVSREKKERFSLILESASTNQTSMYLCASSVAGGWGTDTQYFGPGTRLTVL.

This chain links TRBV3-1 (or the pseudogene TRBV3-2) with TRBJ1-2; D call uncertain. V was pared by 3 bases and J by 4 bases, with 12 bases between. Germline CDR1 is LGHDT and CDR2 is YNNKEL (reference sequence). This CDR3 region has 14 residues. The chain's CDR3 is CASSQQQNSYGYTF. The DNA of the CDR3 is TGTGCCAGCAGCCAGCAACAGAACTCCTATGGCTACACCTTC.

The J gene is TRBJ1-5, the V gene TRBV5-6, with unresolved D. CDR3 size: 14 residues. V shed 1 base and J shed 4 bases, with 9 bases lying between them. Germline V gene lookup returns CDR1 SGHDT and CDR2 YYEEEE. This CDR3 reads CASSLRQANQPQHF. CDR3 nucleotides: TGTGCCAGCAGCTTGCGGCAGGCTAATCAGCCCCAGCATTTT.

The CDR3: CASSQIGQISGNTIYF. The CDR3, as DNA: TGTGCCAGCAGCCAAATTGGACAGATCTCTGGAAACACCATATATTTT. This chain joins TRBV3-1 (or the pseudogene TRBV3-2) and TRBJ1-3; perhaps TRBD1 as D (6 bases). The CDR3 has 16 amino acids. V lost 2 bases to trimming and J lost 0 bases, with 11 bases between them. The V gene's germline CDR1 is LGHDT and CDR2 YNNKEL (reference sequence).

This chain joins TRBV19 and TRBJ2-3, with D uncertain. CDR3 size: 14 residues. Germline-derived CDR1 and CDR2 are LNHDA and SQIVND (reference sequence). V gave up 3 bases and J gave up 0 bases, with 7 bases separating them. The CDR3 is CASSMQASTDTQYF. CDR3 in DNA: TGTGCCAGTAGTATGCAGGCGAGCACAGATACGCAGTATTTT.

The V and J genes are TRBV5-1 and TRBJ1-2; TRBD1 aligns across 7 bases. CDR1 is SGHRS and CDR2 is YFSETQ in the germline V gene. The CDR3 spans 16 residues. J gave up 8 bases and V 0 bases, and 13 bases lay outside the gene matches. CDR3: CASSLATDATGRGYTF. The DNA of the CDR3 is TGCGCCAGCAGCTTGGCCACCGACGCGACAGGGAGAGGCTACACCTTC.

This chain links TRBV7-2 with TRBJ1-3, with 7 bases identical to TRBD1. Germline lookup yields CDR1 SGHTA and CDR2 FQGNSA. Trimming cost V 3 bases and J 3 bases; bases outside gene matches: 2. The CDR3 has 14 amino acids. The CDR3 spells CASSFDRVGNTIYF. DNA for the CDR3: TGTGCCAGCAGCTTCGACAGGGTTGGAAACACCATATATTTT.

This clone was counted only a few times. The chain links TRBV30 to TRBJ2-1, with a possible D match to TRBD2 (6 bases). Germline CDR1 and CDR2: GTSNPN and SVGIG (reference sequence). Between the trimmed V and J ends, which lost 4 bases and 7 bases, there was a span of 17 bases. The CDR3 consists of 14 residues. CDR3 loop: CAWNPSEVSNEQFF. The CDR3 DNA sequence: TGTGCCTGGAACCCTAGCGAGGTATCAAATGAGCAGTTCTTC.

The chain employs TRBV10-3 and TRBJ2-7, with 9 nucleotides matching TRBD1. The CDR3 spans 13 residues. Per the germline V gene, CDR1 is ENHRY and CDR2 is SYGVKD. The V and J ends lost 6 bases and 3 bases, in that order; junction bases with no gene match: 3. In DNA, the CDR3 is TGTGCCATCAGAGGGGACAGGGACTACGAGCAGTACTTC. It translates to CAIRGDRDYEQYF.

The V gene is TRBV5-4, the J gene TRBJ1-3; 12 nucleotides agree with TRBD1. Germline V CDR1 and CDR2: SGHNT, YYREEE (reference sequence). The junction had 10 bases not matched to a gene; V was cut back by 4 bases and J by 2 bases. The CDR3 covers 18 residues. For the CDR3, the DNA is TGTGCCAGCAGCCCGGGGACAGGGGGCGCCCAGGCTGGAAACACCATATATTTT. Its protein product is CASSPGTGGAQAGNTIYF.

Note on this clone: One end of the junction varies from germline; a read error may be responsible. The CDR3 nucleotides are TGTGCTAGCAGCCCGATGACTAGCGCCAACACCGGGGAGCTGTTTTTT. It codes for CASSPMTSANTGELFF. The chain couples TRBV7-7 to TRBJ2-2, with 8 positions matching TRBD2. The V gene's germline CDR1 is SSHAT and CDR2 FNYEAQ (reference sequence). This CDR3 is built from 16 residues.

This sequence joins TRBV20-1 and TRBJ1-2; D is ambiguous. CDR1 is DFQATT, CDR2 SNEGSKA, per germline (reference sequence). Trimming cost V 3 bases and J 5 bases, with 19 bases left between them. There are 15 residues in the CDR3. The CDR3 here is CSASKVGLSAYGYTF. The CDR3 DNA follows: TGCAGTGCTAGTAAGGTCGGACTATCTGCGTATGGCTACACCTTC.

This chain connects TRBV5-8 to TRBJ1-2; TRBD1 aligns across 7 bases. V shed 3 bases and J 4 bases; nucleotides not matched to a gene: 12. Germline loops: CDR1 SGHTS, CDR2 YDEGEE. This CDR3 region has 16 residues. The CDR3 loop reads CASSSPGGITIYGYTF. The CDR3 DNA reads TGTGCCAGCAGCTCCCCAGGGGGGATTACCATCTATGGCTACACCTTC.

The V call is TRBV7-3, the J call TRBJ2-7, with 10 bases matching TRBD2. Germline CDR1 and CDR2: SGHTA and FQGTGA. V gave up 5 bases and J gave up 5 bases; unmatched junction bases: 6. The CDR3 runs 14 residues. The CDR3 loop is CASSASLAGDEQYF. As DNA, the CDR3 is TGTGCCAGCAGCGCAAGCCTAGCGGGAGACGAGCAGTACTTC.

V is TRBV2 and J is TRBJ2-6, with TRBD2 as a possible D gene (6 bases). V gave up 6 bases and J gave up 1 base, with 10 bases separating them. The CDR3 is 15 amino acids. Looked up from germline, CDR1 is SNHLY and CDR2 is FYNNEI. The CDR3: CASRGLVSGANVLTF. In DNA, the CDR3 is TGTGCCAGCAGGGGACTGGTTTCTGGGGCCAACGTCCTGACTTTC. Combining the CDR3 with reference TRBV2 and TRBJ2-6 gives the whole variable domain EPEVTQTPSHQVTQMGQEVILRCVPISNHLYFYWYRQILGQKVEFLVSFYNNEISEKSEIFDDQFSVERPDGSNFTLKIRSTKLEDSAMYFCASRGLVSGANVLTFGAGSRLTVL.

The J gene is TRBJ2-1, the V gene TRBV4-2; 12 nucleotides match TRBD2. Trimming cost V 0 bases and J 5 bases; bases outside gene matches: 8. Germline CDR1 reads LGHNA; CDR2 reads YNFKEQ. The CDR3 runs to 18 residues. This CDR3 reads CASSQDSLAGGAHNEQFF. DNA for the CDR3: TGTGCCAGCAGCCAAGATTCCCTAGCGGGAGGGGCCCACAATGAGCAGTTCTTC.

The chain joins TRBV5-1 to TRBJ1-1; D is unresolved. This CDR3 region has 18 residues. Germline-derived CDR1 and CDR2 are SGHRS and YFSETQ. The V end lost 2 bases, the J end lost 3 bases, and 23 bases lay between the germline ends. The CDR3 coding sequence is TGCGCCAGCAGCTTACGGGTCCCGACGGGAGGGAGGGACACTGAAGCTTTCTTT. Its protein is CASSLRVPTGGRDTEAFF. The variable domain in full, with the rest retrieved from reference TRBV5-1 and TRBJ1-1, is KAGVTQTPRYLIKTRGQQVTLSCSPISGHRSVSWYQQTPGQGLQFLFEYFSETQRNKGNFPGRFSGRQFSNSRSEMNVSTLELGDSALYLCASSLRVPTGGRDTEAFFGQGTRLTVV.

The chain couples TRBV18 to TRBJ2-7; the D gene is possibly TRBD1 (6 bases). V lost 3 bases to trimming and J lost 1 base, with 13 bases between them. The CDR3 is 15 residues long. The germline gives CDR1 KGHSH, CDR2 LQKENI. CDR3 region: CASSPSGADSYEQYF. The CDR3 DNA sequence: TGTGCCAGCTCACCCTCAGGGGCGGATTCCTACGAGCAGTACTTC.

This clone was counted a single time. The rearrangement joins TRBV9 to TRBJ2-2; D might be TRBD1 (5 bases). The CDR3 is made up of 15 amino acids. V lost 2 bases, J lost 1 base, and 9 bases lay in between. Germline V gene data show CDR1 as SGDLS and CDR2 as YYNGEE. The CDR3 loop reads CASSVLTVNTGELFF. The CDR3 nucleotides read TGTGCCAGCAGCGTTCTGACAGTGAACACCGGGGAGCTGTTTTTT.

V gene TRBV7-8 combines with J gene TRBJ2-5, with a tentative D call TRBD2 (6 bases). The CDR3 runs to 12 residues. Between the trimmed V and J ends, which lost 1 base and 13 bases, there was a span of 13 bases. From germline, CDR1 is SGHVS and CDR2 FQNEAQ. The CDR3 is CASSLGFGSGYF. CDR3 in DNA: TGTGCCAGCAGCTTAGGGTTTGGTAGCGGGTACTTC.

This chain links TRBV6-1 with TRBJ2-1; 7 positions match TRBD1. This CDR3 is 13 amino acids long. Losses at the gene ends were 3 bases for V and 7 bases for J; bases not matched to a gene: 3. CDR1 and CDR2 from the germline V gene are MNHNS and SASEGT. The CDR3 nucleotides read TGTGCCAGCAGTGACAGACAGGGAAATGAGCAGTTCTTC. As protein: CASSDRQGNEQFF.